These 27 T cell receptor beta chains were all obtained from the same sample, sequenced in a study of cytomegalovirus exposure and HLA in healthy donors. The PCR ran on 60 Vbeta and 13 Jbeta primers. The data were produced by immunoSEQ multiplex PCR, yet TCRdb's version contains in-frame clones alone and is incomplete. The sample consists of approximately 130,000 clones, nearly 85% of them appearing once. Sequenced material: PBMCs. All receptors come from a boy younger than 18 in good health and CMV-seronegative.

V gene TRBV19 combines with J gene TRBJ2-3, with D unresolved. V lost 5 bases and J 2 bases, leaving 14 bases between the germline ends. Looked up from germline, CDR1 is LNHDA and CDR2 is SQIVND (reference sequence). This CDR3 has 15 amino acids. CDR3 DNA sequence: TGTGCCAGTAGTCGTTCCCCGAGTGTCACAGATACGCAGTATTTT. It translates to CASSRSPSVTDTQYF.

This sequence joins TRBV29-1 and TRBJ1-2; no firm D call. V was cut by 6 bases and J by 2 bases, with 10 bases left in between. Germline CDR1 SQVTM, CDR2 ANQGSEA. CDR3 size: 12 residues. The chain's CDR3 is CSVGGGNYGYTF. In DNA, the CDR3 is TGCAGCGTGGGCGGAGGGAACTATGGCTACACCTTC.

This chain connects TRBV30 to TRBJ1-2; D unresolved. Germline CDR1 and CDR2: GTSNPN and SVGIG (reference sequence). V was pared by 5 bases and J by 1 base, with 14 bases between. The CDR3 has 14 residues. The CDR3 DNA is TGTGCCTGGGCCCGGGGTGCTAGTAACTATGGCTACACCTTC. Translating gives CAWARGASNYGYTF.

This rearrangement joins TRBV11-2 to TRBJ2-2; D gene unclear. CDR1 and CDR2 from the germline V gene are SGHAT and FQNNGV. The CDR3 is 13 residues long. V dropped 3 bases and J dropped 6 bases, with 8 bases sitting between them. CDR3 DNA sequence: TGTGCCAGCAGCTTGGGCGTCGCCGGGGAGCTGTTTTTT. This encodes CASSLGVAGELFF.

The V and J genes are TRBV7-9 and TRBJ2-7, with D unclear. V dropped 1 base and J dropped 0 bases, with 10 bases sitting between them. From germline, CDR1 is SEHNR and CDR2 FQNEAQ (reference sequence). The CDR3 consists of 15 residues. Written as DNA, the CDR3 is TGTGCCAGCAGCTTAGTTCCGGAGAGCTCCTACGAGCAGTACTTC. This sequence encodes CASSLVPESSYEQYF.

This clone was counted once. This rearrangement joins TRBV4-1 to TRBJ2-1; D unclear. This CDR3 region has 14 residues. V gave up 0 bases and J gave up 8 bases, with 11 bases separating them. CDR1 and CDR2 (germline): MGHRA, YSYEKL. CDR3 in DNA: TGCGCCAGCAGCCAAGAAGGAGAGTGGTATGAGCAGTTCTTC. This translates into CASSQEGEWYEQFF.

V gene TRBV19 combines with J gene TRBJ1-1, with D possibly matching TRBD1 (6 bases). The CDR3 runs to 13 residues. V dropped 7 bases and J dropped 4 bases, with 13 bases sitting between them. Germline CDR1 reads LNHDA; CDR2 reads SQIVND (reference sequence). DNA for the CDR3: TGTGCCAGTAAATACAGGGTTGGCACTGAAGCTTTCTTT. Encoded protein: CASKYRVGTEAFF.

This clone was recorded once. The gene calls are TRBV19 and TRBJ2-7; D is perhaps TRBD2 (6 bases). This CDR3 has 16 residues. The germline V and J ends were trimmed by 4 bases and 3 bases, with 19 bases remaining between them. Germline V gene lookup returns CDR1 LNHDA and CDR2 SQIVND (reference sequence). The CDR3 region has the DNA TGTGCCAGTAGTACCCTCCATGGTAGCGGAAACTACGAGCAGTACTTC. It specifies CASSTLHGSGNYEQYF. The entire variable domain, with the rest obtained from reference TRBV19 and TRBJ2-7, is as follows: DGGITQSPKYLFRKEGQNVTLSCEQNLNHDAMYWYRQDPGQGLRLIYYSQIVNDFQKGDIAEGYSVSREKKESFPLTVTSAQKNPTAFYLCASSTLHGSGNYEQYFGPGTRLTVT.

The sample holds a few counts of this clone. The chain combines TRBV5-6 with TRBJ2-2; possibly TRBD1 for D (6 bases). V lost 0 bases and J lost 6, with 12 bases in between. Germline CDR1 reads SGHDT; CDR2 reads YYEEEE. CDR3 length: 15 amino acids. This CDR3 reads CASSLGGGSAGELFF. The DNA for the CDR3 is TGTGCCAGCAGCTTGGGAGGGGGATCGGCCGGGGAGCTGTTTTTT.

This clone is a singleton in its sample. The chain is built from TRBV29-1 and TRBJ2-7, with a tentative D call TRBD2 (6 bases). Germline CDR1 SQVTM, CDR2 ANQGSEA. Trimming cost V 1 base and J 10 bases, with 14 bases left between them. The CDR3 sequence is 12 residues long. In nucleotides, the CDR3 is TGCAGCGTTGAAGGGCCCGACGGACTACAGTACTTC. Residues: CSVEGPDGLQYF.

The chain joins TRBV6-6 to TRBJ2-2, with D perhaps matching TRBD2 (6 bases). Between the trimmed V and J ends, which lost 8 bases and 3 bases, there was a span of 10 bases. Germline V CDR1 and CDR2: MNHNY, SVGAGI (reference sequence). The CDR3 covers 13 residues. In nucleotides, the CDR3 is TGTGCCAGCGGTGGGACTTACACCGGGGAGCTGTTTTTT. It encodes CASGGTYTGELFF.

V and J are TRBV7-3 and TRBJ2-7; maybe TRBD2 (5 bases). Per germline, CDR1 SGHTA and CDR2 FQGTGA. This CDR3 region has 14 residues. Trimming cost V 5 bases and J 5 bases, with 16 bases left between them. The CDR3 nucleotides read TGTGCCAGCAGCCGGACTCCCCTTGGGGACGAGCAGTACTTC. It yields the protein CASSRTPLGDEQYF.

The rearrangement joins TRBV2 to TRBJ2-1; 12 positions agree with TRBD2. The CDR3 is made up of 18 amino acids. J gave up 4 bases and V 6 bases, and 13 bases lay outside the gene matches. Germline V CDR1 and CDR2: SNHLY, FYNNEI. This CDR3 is CASSADPGLAGIYNEQFF. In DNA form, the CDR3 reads TGTGCCAGCAGCGCCGACCCGGGACTAGCGGGTATTTACAATGAGCAGTTCTTC.

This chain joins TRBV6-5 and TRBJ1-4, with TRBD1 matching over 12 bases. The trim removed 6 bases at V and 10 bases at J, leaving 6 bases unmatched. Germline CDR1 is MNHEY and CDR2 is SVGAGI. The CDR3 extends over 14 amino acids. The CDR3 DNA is TGTGCCAGCAGCTCTGGGACAGGGGGCGGAAAACTGTTTTTT. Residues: CASSSGTGGGKLFF.

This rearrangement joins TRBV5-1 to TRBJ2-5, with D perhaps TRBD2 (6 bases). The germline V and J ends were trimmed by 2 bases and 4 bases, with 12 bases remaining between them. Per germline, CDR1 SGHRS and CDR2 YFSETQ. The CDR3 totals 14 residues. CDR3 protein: CASSFGGGGETQYF. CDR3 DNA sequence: TGCGCCAGCAGCTTCGGGGGAGGCGGAGAGACCCAGTACTTC.

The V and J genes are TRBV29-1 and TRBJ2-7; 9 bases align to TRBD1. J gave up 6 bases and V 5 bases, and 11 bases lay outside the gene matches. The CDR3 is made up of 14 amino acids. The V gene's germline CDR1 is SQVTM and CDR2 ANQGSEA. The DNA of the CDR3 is TGCAGCGTTCTGGGACAGGGCCCCTCTTCCGAGCAGTACTTC. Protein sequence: CSVLGQGPSSEQYF.

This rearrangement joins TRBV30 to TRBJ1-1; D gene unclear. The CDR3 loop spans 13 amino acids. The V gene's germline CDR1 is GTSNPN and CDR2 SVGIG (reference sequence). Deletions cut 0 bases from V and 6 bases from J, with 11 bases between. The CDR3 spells CAWSVREVAEAFF. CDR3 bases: TGTGCCTGGAGTGTCAGAGAGGTAGCTGAAGCTTTCTTT.

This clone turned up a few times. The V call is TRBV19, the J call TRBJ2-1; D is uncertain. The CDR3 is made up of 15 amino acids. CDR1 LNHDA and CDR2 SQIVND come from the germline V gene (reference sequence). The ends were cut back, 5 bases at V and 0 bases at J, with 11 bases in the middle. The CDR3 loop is CASSPTPGSYNEQFF. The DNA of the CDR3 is TGTGCCAGTAGTCCCACACCGGGCTCCTACAATGAGCAGTTCTTC.

The DNA for the CDR3 is TGTGCCAGCAGTGAAGCTGGACAGCCTGGAAACACCATATATTTT. Translated: CASSEAGQPGNTIYF. The chain recombines TRBV2 with TRBJ1-3; tentative D call: TRBD1 (6 bases). The CDR3 contains 15 residues. V was cut by 0 bases and J by 2 bases, with 8 bases left in between. Germline V gene sequence: CDR1 SNHLY, CDR2 FYNNEI.

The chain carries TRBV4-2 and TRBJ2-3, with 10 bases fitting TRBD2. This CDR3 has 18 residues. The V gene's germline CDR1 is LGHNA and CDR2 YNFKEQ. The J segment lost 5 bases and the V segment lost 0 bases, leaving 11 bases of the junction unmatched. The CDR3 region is CASSQDLRLAGAGDTQYF. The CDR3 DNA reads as TGTGCCAGCAGCCAAGATCTTCGGCTAGCGGGAGCCGGAGATACGCAGTATTTT.

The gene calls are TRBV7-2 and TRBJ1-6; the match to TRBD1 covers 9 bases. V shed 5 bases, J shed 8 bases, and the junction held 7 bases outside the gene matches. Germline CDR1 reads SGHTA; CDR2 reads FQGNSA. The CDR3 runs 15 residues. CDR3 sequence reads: CASSLQGAQDSPLHF. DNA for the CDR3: TGTGCCAGCAGCCTACAGGGGGCCCAAGATTCACCCCTCCACTTT.

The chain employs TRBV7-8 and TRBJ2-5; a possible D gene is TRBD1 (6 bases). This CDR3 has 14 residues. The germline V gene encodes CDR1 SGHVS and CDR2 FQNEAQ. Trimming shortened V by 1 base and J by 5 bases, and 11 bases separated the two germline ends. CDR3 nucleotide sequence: TGTGCCAGCAGCTTAGACAGGGTTGAGGAGACCCAGTACTTC. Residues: CASSLDRVEETQYF.

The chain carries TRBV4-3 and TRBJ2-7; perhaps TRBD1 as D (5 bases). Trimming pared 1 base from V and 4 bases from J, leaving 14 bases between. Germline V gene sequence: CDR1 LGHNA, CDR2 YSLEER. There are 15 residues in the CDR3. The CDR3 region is CASSQGPDSTYEQYF. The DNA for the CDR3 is TGCGCCAGCAGCCAAGGGCCAGACAGTACATACGAGCAGTACTTC.

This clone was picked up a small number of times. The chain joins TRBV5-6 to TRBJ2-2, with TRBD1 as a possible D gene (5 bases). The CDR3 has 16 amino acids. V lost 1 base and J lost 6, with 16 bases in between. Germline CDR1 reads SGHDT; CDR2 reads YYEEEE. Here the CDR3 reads CASSLRWGTGSGELFF. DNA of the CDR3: TGTGCCAGCAGCTTGCGGTGGGGAACAGGATCCGGGGAGCTGTTTTTT.

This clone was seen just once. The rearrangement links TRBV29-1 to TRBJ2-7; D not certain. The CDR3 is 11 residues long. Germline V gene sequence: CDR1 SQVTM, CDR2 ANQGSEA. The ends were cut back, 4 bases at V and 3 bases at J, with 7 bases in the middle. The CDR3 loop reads CSVVSGYEQYF. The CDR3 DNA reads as TGCAGCGTTGTCTCGGGCTACGAGCAGTACTTC.

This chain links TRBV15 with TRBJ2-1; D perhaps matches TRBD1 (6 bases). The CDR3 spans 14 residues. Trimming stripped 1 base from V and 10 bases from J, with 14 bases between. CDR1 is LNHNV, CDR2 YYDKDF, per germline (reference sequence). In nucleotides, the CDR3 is TGTGCCACCAGCAGAGTAGTACAGGGCGACGAGCAGTTCTTC. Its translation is CATSRVVQGDEQFF.

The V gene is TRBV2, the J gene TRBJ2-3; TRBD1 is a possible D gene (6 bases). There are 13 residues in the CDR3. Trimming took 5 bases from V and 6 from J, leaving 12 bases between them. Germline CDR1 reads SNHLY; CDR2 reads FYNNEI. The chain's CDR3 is CASSRDMGDTQYF. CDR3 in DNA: TGTGCCAGCAGTCGGGACATGGGGGATACGCAGTATTTT.